Listed here is a single TCR beta chain. The PCR made use of 60 Vbeta and 13 Jbeta primers. Clones were sequenced by immunoSEQ multiplex PCR, and TCRdb holds only the in-frame ones, with some missing. Counted here are approximately 160,000 clones, around 80% occurring once; the ten biggest clones make up about 5%. Losses at the gene ends were 7 bases for V and 9 bases for J; bases not matched to a gene: 9. This CDR3 spans 14 amino acids. CDR1 is GTSNPN and CDR2 is SVGIG in the germline V gene (reference sequence). The data are from a study of cytomegalovirus exposure and HLA in healthy donors. Study-wide background: The study's early data release held roughly 90 million unique TCRs from HLA-typed donors.

This chain connects TRBV30 to TRBJ1-6; 10 positions match TRBD1. The specimen sequenced was PBMCs. This TCR was recovered from a woman aged 50 to 60 in good health and CMV-seropositive. CDR3 nucleotide sequence: TGTGCCTCTTCAACGGGACAGGGGATTTCACCCCTCCACTTT. Protein product: CASSTGQGISPLHF.